The present T cell receptor (beta chain) was sequenced within a study of control samples from healthy donors and cancer patients. Germline V gives CDR1 SGDLS, CDR2 YYNGEE. Trimming pared 3 bases from V and 0 bases from J, leaving 10 bases between. CDR3 length equals 15 residues. Libraries were prepared by immunoSEQ multiplex PCR; TCRdb keeps only in-frame clonotypes and omits some of them. The sample gives some 130,000 clones, 85% to 95% of which show up once; less than 4.5% is in the top ten. The source is a man aged 25-45 years in good health. The source material was blood. This rearrangement joins TRBV9 to TRBJ1-3; D remains ambiguous. CDR3 coding DNA: TGTGCCAGCAGCGGGGGAGGGTCCTCTGGAAACACCATATATTTT. Protein sequence: CASSGGGSSGNTIYF.